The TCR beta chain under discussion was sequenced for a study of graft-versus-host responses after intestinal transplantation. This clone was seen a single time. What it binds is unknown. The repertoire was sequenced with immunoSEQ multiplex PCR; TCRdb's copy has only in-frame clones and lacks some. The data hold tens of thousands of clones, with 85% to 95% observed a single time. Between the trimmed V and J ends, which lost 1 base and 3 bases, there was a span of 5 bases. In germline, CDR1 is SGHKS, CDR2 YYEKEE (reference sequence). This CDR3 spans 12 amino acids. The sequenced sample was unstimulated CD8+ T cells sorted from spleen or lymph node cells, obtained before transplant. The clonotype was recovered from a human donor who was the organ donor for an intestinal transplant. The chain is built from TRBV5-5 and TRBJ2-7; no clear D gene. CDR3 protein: CASSLTYYEQYF. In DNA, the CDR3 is TGTGCCAGCAGCTTGACGTACTACGAGCAGTACTTC.